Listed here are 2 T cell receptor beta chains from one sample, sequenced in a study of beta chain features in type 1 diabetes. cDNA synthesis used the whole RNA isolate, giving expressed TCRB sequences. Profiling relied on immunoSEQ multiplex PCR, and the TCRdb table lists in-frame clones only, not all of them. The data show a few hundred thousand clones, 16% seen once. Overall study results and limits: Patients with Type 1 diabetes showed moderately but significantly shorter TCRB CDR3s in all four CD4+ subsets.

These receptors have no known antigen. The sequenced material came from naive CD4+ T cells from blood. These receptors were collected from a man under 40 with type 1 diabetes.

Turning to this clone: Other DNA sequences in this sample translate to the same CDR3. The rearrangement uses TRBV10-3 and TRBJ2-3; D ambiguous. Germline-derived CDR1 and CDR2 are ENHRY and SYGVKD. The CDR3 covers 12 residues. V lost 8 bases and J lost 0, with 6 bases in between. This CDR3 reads CAIRASTDTQYF. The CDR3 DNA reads TGTGCCATCCGGGCTAGCACAGATACGCAGTATTTT.

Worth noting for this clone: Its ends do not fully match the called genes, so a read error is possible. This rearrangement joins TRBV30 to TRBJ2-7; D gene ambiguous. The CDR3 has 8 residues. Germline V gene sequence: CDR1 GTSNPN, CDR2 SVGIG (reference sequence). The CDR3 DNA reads TGTGCCTGGAGTGTCACTCGGTTC. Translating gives CAWSVTRF.